Described below is a single T cell receptor (beta chain) sequence and its context. How the authors handled the data: Quantification of nucleated cells was approximated via reference gene primer amplification. Assay used: immunoSEQ multiplex PCR; TCRdb lists only in-frame clones, some missing. The V and J calls and clone size are taken from that table; D and trimming were inferred from the DNA. The sample has a few hundred thousand clones; 89% are singletons. The V gene lost 6 bases and the J gene lost 0 bases, with 6 bases spanning the gap. In germline, CDR1 is SNHLY, CDR2 FYNNEI. The CDR3 has 13 residues. The sample originates from a study of blood T cell repertoires in COVID-19. Study background: Samples of COVID-19 (acute and convalescent) were obtained from the United States, Italy and Spain. In each case, the material was cDNA or gDNA derived from T cells, B-cell-depleted T cells, or PBMCs.

One Seattle source followed patients from active infection through their disease course. Sequenced sample: peripheral blood. The V and J genes are TRBV2 and TRBJ2-1; D unclear. The TCR was taken from a woman aged 25 to 39 with COVID-19, enrolled during active disease. The CDR3 here is CASRISSYNEQFF. CDR3 DNA: TGTGCCAGCAGGATCAGCTCCTACAATGAGCAGTTCTTC.